This TCR beta chain was recovered during a study of T cells after posttransplantation cyclophosphamide. Broader study findings: Tissue-infiltrating T cells from skin or gut overlapped little with blood T cells. Later post-transplant blood repertoires were often dominated by donor CD8+ memory clones. Recipient CMV seropositivity and CMV reactivation strongly tracked TRB clonality.

Generated by immunoSEQ multiplex PCR, the TCRdb table keeps only in-frame clones and is missing some. The table records tens of thousands of clones, 70% to 90% of them present only once. Controls had myeloablative marrow grafts with methotrexate and calcineurin inhibitor, sampled at 1 year. Regarding this clone: Its antigen is currently unknown.

This clonotype was sampled from a female patient aged 50-65 years who received an allogeneic stem cell transplant from an unrelated donor, was CMV-positive, and had chronic GVHD only. Some T cells may be transferred from the graft donor. Material: PBMCs, obtained after an allogeneic stem cell transplant with a calcineurin inhibitor and methotrexate.

The CDR3 DNA reads TGTGCCAGCAGCCTCGGGACAGGGTTGAACGAGCAGTACTTC. It translates to CASSLGTGLNEQYF. V is TRBV27 and J is TRBJ2-5; 9 bases align to TRBD1. The DNA end favors TRBJ2-7, so the J call may be wrong. The CDR3 totals 14 residues. The germline CDR1 and CDR2 sequences are MNHEY and SMNVEV (reference sequence).